This T cell receptor beta chain was captured by sequencing in a study of technical replicates of blood from a handful of donors (dated by TCRdb to about 2017). Concerning this clone: Its target antigen remains unknown. Base qualities were left out, and no much larger clone turns up one base away.

Based on the germline V gene, the CDR1 and CDR2 sequences are MDHEN and SYDVKM. CDR3 length: 15 amino acids, cysteine to phenylalanine. Left in the record is the CDR3 DNA by itself, 45 bases read in frame from the first base. The junction shows trimming of 5 bases on V and 7 bases on J, and the gene matches do not reach 9 bases of it. The library was built by means of the immunoSEQ multiplex PCR assay. Entries here come from immuneACCESS through TCRdb and include only in-frame sequences with V and J called. Some clones fail to appear in such tables; in the studies checked, an unresolved V gene covers under half of the shortfall, and the cause of the remainder is unknown. In this sample the table shows about 75,000 clones, approximately 97% of which occur a single time. In total, the top ten clones hold roughly 0.2% of the sample.

The receptor chain draws on TRBV28 and TRBJ1-4; 8 bases in the junction line up with TRBD1. This sequence originates from a human donor in good health. The material sequenced was T cells isolated from PBMCs. This receptor has the CDR3 CASSLRTGMTEKLFF. Read as DNA, the sequence is TGTGCCAGCAGTCTCCGGACAGGGATGACTGAAAAACTGTTTTTT.